Presented here are 7 T cell receptor beta chains from one specimen sequenced in a study of blood T cell repertoires in COVID-19. Clones were read by immunoSEQ multiplex PCR, and TCRdb kept only the in-frame ones, dropping some. Here the sample spans about 300,000 clones, over 75% being singletons. The sequencing input was peripheral blood. These receptors originate from a human donor in a cohort sampled during active COVID-19.

The V and J genes are TRBV5-4 and TRBJ2-7; TRBD1 might be the D (6 bases). V was clipped by 4 bases and J by 1 base, with 12 bases between them. Germline V CDR1 and CDR2: SGHNT, YYREEE (reference sequence). The CDR3 totals 14 residues. The CDR3 loop is CASSPIQGSYEQYF. The CDR3 nucleotides read TGTGCCAGCAGCCCCATTCAGGGGTCCTACGAGCAGTACTTC. Using reference TRBV5-4 and TRBJ2-7 for the parts outside the CDR3, the full variable domain is ETGVTQSPTHLIKTRGQQVTLRCSSQSGHNTVSWYQQALGQGPQFIFQYYREEENGRGNFPPRFSGLQFPNYSSELNVNALELDDSALYLCASSPIQGSYEQYFGPGTRLTVT.

The chain uses TRBV5-4 and TRBJ2-7; D is unresolved. CDR3 length: 15 amino acids. The germline V gene encodes CDR1 SGHNT and CDR2 YYREEE (reference sequence). The germline V and J ends were trimmed by 2 bases and 0 bases, with 12 bases remaining between them. The CDR3: CASSFGGQSSYEQYF. The CDR3 region has the DNA TGTGCCAGCAGCTTTGGCGGCCAGAGCTCCTACGAGCAGTACTTC.

The J gene is TRBJ1-2, the V gene TRBV4-1, with D tentatively TRBD1 (5 bases). Germline assignment: CDR1 MGHRA and CDR2 YSYEKL. The V gene lost 1 base and the J gene lost 2 bases, with 11 bases spanning the gap. This CDR3 comprises 15 residues. CDR3 residues: CASSQGQGPNYGYTF. CDR3 sequence (DNA): TGCGCCAGCAGCCAAGGCCAGGGCCCAAACTATGGCTACACCTTC.

In its sample, this clone was seen a few times. V and J are TRBV6-6 and TRBJ1-1, with D unresolved. CDR3 length: 14 amino acids. From germline, CDR1 is MNHNY and CDR2 SVGAGI (reference sequence). The V end lost 6 bases, the J end lost 0 bases, and 11 bases lay between the germline ends. This CDR3 reads CASSDGTLNTEAFF. The CDR3 region has the DNA TGTGCCAGCAGCGATGGCACACTGAACACTGAAGCTTTCTTT.

This sequence joins TRBV28 and TRBJ1-1, with 7 bases lining up with TRBD1. Germline V CDR1 and CDR2: MDHEN, SYDVKM. This CDR3 has 15 residues. Trimming took 8 bases from V and 0 from J; bases not matched to a gene: 9. CDR3 residues: CASGTATLLNTEAFF. The CDR3 DNA is TGTGCCAGCGGGACAGCTACACTATTGAACACTGAAGCTTTCTTT.

The rearrangement uses TRBV5-1 and TRBJ2-1, with 7 bases fitting TRBD2. The germline gives CDR1 SGHRS, CDR2 YFSETQ. The junction had 4 bases not matched to a gene; V was cut back by 3 bases and J by 1 base. The CDR3 runs 15 residues. Here the CDR3 DNA reads TGCGCCAGCAGCTCAGGGAGGGTTTCCTACAATGAGCAGTTCTTC. It is translated as CASSSGRVSYNEQFF.

The chain combines TRBV27 with TRBJ1-1; 8 bases map to TRBD1. The trim removed 5 bases at V and 0 bases at J, leaving 5 bases unmatched. This CDR3 has 15 amino acids. In germline, CDR1 is MNHEY, CDR2 SMNVEV (reference sequence). The CDR3 DNA sequence: TGTGCCAGCAGTGACGGACAGGGTTTGAACACTGAAGCTTTCTTT. Translating it yields CASSDGQGLNTEAFF.